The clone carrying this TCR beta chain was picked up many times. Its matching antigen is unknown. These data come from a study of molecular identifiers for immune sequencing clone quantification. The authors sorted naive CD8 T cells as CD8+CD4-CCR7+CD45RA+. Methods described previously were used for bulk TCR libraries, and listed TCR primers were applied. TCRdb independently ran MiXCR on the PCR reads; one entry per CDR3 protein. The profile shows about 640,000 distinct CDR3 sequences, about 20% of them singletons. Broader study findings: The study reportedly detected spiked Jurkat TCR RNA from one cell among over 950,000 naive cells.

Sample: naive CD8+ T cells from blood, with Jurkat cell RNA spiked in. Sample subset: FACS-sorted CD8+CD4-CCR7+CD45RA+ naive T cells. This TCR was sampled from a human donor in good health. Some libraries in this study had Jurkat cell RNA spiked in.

CDR3 sequence reads: CASSLKLLNTGELFF. In nucleotides, the CDR3 is TGTGCCAGCAGCTTGAAGCTCTTGAACACCGGGGAGCTGTTTTTT. The chain joins TRBV5-6 to TRBJ2-2, with D uncertain. V gave up 1 base and J gave up 1 base, with 8 bases separating them. Germline V gene lookup returns CDR1 SGHDT and CDR2 YYEEEE. The CDR3 contains 15 residues.